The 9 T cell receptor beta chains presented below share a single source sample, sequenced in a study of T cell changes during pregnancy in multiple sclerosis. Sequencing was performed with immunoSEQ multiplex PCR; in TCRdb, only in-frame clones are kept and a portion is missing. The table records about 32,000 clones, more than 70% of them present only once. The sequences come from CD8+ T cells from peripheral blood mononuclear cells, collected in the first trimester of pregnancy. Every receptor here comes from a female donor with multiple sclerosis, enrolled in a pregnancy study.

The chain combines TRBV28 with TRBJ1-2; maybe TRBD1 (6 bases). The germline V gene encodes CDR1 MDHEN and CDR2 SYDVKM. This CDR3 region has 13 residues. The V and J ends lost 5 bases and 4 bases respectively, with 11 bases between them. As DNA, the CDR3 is TGTGCCAGCAGTCCTACAGGGACCTATGGCTACACCTTC. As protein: CASSPTGTYGYTF.

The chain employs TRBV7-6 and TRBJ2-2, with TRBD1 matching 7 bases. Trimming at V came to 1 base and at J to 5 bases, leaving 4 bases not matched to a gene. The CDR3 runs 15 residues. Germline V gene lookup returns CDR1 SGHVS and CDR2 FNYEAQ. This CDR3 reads CASSLVSGGTGELFF. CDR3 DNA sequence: TGTGCCAGCAGCTTAGTGTCAGGGGGTACCGGGGAGCTGTTTTTT.

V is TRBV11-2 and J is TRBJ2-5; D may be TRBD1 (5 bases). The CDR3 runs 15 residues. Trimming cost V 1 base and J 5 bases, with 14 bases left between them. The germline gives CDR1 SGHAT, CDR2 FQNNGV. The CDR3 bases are TGTGCCAGCAGCTTAGGACAGTACGGCTCCGAGACCCAGTACTTC. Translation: CASSLGQYGSETQYF.

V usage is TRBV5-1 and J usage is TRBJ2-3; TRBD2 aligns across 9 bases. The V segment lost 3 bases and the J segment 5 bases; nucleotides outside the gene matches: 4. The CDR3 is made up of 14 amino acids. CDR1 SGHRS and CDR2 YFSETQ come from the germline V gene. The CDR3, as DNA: TGCGCCAGCAGCTGGACTAGCGAGGAAGATACGCAGTATTTT. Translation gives CASSWTSEEDTQYF.

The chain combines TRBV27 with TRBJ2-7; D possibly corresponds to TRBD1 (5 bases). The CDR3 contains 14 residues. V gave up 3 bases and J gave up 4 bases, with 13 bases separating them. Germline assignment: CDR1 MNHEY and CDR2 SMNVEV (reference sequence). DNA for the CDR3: TGTGCCAGCAGTTTGGGGCGGACAAGTTACGAGCAGTACTTC. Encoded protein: CASSLGRTSYEQYF.

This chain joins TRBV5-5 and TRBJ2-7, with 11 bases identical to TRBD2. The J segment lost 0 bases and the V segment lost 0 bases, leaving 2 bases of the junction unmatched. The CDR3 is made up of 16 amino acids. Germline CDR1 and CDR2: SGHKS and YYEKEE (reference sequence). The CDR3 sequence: CASSLDTSGSSYEQYF. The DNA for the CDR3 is TGTGCCAGCAGCTTGGATACTAGCGGGAGCTCCTACGAGCAGTACTTC.

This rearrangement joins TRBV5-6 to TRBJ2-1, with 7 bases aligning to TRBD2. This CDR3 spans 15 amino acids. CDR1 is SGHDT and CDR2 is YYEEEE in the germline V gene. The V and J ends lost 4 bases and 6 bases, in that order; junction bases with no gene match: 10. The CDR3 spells CASSPQPGRLNEQFF. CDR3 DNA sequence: TGTGCCAGCAGCCCCCAGCCCGGGAGGCTCAATGAGCAGTTCTTC.

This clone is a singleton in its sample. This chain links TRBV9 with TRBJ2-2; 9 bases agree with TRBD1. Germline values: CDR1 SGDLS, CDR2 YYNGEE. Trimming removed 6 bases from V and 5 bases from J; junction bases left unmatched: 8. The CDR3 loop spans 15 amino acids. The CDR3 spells CASNPGQGMTGELFF. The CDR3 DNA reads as TGTGCCAGCAACCCAGGACAGGGGATGACCGGGGAGCTGTTTTTT.

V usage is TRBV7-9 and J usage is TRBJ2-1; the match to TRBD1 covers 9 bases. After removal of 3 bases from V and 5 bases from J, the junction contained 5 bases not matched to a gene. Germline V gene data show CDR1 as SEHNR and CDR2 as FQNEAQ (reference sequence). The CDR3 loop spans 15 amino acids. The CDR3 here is CASSFLDRGDNEQFF. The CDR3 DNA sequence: TGTGCCAGCAGCTTCCTGGACAGGGGAGACAATGAGCAGTTCTTC.